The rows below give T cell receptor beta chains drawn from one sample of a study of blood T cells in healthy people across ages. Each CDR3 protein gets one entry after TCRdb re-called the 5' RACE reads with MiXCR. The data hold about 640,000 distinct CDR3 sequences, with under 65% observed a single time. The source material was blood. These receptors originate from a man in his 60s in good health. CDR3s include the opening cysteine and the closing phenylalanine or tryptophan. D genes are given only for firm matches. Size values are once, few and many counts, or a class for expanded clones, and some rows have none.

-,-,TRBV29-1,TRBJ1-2,CSVEDSAGYTF,TGCAGCGTTGAAGATTCGGCTGGCTACACCTTC
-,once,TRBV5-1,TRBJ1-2,CASSLAQGENYGYTF,TGCGCCAGCAGCTTGGCCCAAGGGGAGAACTATGGCTACACCTTC
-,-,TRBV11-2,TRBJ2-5,CASSLEIAGETQYF,TGTGCCAGCAGCTTAGAAATCGCGGGGGAGACCCAGTACTTC
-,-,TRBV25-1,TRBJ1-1,CASSARVHTEAFF,TGTGCCAGCAGTGCGCGAGTGCACACTGAAGCTTTCTTT
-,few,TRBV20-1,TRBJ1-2,CSARPSSYGYTF,TGCAGTGCTAGACCCAGCTCCTATGGCTACACCTTC
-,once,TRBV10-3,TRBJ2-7,CAISDIRGAVEQYF,TGTGCCATCAGTGACATTCGGGGGGCCGTCGAGCAGTACTTC
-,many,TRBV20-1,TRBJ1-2,CSAEVGGYTF,TGCAGTGCGGAGGTGGGTGGCTACACCTTC
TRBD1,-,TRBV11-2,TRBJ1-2,CASSFDRGGAGYTF,TGTGCCAGCAGCTTCGACAGGGGCGGCGCTGGCTACACCTTC
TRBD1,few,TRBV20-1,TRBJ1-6,CSAKRGTGDSPLHF,TGCAGTGCCAAAAGGGGGACAGGGGATTCACCCCTCCACTTT
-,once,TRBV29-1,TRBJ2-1,CSVGLYNEQFF,TGCAGCGTTGGGTTGTACAATGAGCAGTTCTTC
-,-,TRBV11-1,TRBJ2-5,CASSLVRGPVETQYF,TGTGCCAGCAGCTTAGTCCGAGGGCCGGTAGAGACCCAGTACTTC
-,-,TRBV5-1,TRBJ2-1,CASSSRGPPSDFEEFF,TGCGCCAGCAGCTCCCGGGGGCCACCTTCAGACTTTGAGGAGTTCTTC
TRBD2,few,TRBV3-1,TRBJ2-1,CASSQDFAGGLYEQFF,TGTGCCAGCAGCCAAGACTTTGCGGGGGGTCTTTATGAGCAGTTCTTC
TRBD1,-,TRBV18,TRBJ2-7,CASSPDRQTYEQYF,TGTGCCAGCTCACCGGACAGGCAAACCTACGAGCAGTACTTC
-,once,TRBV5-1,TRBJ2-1,CASSFRTTSVYNEQFF,TGCGCCAGCAGCTTCCGGACAACATCCGTGTACAATGAGCAGTTCTTC
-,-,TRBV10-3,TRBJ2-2,CAISGYSQGKGDAGELFF,TGTGCCATCAGTGGATACTCACAGGGAAAGGGGGACGCCGGGGAGCTGTTTTTT
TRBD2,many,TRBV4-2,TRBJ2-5,CASSQDIASGGAQETQYF,TGTGCCAGCAGCCAAGATATAGCGAGCGGGGGGGCCCAAGAGACCCAGTACTTC
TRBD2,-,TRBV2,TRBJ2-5,CASSEFGGGGSETQYF,TGTGCCAGCAGTGAGTTTGGCGGGGGAGGTTCTGAGACCCAGTACTTC
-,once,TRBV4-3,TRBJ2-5,CASSQGTGTQETQYF,TGCGCCAGCAGCCAAGGCACCGGGACTCAAGAGACCCAGTACTTC
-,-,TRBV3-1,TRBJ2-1,CASSGKLVSDEQFF,TGTGCCAGCAGCGGTAAACTAGTGTCGGATGAGCAGTTCTTC
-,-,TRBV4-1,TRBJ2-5,CASSQGLLGGWQETQYF,TGCGCCAGCAGCCAAGGTCTTCTGGGTGGTTGGCAAGAGACCCAGTACTTC
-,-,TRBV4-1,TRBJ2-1,CASSQGSGDYNEQFF,TGCGCCAGCAGCCAAGGATCGGGGGATTACAATGAGCAGTTCTTC
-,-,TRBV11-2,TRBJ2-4,CASRSRLNLAKNIQYF,TGTGCCAGCCGGTCCAGGCTCAACCTAGCCAAAAACATTCAGTACTTC
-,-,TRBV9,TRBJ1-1,CASSVGPRNTEAFF,TGTGCCAGCAGCGTAGGTCCCAGGAACACTGAGGCTTTCTTT
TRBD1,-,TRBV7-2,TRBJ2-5,CASSSRDRGGETQYF,TGTGCCAGCAGCTCCCGGGACAGGGGAGGAGAGACCCAGTACTTC
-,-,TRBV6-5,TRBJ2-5,CASSIDSIQKTQYF,TGTGCCAGCAGTATCGACAGCATCCAAAAGACCCAGTACTTC
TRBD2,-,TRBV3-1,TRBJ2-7,CASSQDLPGTSGGDYEQYF,TGTGCCAGCAGCCAAGATCTCCCCGGGACTAGCGGGGGGGATTACGAGCAGTACTTC
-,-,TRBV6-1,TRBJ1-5,CASSDGTPGNQPQHF,TGTGCCAGCAGTGACGGGACACCGGGCAATCAGCCCCAGCATTTT
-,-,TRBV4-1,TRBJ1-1,CASSQEPGHQNTEAFF,TGCGCCAGCAGCCAAGAACCGGGCCACCAGAACACTGAAGCTTTCTTT
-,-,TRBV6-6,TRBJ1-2,CASSSPGNYGYTF,TGTGCCAGTAGTTCCCCAGGCAACTATGGCTACACCTTC
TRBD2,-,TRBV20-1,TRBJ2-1,CSATIAGGHNEQFF,TGCAGTGCTACAATAGCGGGGGGACACAATGAGCAGTTCTTC
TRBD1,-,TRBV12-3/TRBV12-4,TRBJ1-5,CASSIGQGALISNQPQHF,TGTGCCAGCAGCATCGGACAGGGGGCACTCATTAGCAATCAGCCCCAGCATTTT
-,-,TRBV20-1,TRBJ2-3,CSAPVGGLGTDTQYF,TGCAGTGCCCCAGTCGGTGGGTTGGGCACAGATACGCAGTATTTT
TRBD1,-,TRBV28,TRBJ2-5,CASSSGQATGEQYF,TGTGCCAGCAGTTCGGGACAGGCTACAGGTGAGCAGTACTTC
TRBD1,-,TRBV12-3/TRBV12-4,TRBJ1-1,CASREAGGAKRAFF,TGTGCCAGCAGGGAGGCAGGGGGCGCGAAACGGGCTTTCTTT
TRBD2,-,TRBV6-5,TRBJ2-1,CASSSSSGGYHNEQFF,TGTGCCAGCAGTTCCTCTAGCGGGGGGTACCACAATGAGCAGTTCTTC
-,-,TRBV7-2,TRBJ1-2,CASSWQGNYGYTF,TGTGCCAGCAGCTGGCAGGGCAACTATGGCTACACCTTC
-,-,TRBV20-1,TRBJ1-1,CRLERWTEAFF,TGCAGGCTCGAGAGGTGGACTGAAGCTTTCTTT
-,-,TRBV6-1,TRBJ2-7,CASSEGLGLNYEQYF,TGTGCCAGCAGTGAAGGTCTTGGACTCAACTACGAGCAGTACTTC
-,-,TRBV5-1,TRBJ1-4,CASSLAGRGINEKLFF,TGCGCCAGCAGCTTGGCCGGTCGGGGAATTAATGAAAAACTGTTTTTT
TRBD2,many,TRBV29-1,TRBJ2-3,CSVELAVTDTQYF,TGCAGCGTTGAACTAGCGGTCACAGATACGCAGTATTTT
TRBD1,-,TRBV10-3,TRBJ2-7,CAIRQGESSYEQYF,TGTGCCATCCGACAGGGCGAGAGCTCCTACGAGCAGTACTTC